This TCR beta chain was obtained from a study of CD8 T cells in ankylosing spondylitis. The authors made TCR beta libraries by quantitative 5'-RACE with molecular barcodes. TCRdb re-called the 5' RACE reads with MiXCR, one entry per CDR3 protein. In the table there are 250,000 or so distinct CDR3 sequences, roughly 25% of which are singletons. This clonotype was picked up many times. Trimming took 6 bases from V and 4 from J, leaving 19 bases between them. This CDR3 region has 17 residues. This TCR came from a male donor with ankylosing spondylitis or in good health (not recorded which). V usage is TRBV12-3 or TRBV12-4 and J usage is TRBJ1-6; perhaps TRBD1 as D (6 bases). The specimen sequenced was blood, either unsorted or a sorted T cell fraction (not recorded which). CDR3 DNA: TGTGCCAGCAGCCCTAGGGGGGGCGCCCGGTATAATTCACCCCTCCACTTT. The encoded protein is CASSPRGGARYNSPLHF.